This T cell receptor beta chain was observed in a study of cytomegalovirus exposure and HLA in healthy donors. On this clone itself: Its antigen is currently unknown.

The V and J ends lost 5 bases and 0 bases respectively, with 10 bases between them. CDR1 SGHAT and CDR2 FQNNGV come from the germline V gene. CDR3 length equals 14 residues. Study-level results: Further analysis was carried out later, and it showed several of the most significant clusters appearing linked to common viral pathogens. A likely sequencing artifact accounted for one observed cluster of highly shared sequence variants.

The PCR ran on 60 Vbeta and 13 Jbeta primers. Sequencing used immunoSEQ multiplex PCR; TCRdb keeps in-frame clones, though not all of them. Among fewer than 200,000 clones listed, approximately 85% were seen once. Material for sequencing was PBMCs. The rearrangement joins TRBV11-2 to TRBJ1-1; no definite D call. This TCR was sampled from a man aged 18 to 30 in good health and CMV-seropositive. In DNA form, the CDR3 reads TGTGCCAGCAGCCTAATCCAACTGAACACTGAAGCTTTCTTT. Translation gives CASSLIQLNTEAFF. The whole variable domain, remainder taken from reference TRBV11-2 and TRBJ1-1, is EAGVAQSPRYKIIEKRQSVAFWCNPISGHATLYWYQQILGQGPKLLIQFQNNGVVDDSQLPKDRFSAERLKGVDSTLKIQPAKLEDSAVYLCASSLIQLNTEAFFGQGTRLTVV.